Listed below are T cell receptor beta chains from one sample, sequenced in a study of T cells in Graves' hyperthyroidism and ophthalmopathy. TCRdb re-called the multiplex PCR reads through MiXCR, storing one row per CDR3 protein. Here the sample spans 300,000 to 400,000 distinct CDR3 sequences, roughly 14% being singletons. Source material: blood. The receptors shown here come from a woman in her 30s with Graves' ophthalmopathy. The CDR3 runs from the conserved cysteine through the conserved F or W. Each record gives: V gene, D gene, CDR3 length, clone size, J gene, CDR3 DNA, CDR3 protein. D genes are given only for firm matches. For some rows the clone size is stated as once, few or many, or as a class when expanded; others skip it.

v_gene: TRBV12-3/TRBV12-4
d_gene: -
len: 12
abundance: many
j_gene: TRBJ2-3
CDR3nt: TGTGCCAGCAGCGCTAACACAGATACGCAGTATTTT
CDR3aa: CASSANTDTQYF

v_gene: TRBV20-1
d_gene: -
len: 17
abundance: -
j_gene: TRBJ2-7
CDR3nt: TGCAGTGCTAGAGATCTCCGGACCGCAACCGCCTCCTACGAGCAGTACTTC
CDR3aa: CSARDLRTATASYEQYF

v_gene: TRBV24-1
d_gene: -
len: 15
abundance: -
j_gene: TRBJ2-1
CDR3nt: TGTGCCACCTCCGACGTGAGGGTATCCAACAATGAGCAGTTCTTC
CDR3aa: CATSDVRVSNNEQFF

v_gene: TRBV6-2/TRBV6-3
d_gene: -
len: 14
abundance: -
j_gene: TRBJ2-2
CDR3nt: TGTGCCAGCAGTGCCTTGGGAAACACCGGGGAGCTGTTTTTT
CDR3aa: CASSALGNTGELFF

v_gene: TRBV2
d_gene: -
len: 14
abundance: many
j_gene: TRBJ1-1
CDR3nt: TGTGCCAGCAGCGAAAGATCAGGGAACCTTGAAGCTTTCTTT
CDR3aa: CASSERSGNLEAFF

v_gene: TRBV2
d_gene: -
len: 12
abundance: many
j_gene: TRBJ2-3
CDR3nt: TGTGCCAGCAGTCGACAGCCAGATACGCAGTATTTT
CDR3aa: CASSRQPDTQYF

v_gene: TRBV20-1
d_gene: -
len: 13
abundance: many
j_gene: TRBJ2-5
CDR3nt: TGCAGTGCTATGGGTGGTAACCAAGAGACCCAGTACTTC
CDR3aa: CSAMGGNQETQYF

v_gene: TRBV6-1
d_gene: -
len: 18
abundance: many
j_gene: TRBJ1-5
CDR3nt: TGTGCCAGCAGTTTAGGGACCCAAAAGGACATGGTGAAACAGCCCCAGCATTTT
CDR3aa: CASSLGTQKDMVKQPQHF

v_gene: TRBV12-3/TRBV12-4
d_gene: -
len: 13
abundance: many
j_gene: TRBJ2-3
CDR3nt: TGTGCCAGCAGTTCGGACGGCACAGATACGCAGTATTTT
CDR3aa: CASSSDGTDTQYF

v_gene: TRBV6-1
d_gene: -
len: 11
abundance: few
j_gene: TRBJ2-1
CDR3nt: TGTGCCAGCGCCTTATTAAGTGAGCAGTTCTTC
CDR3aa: CASALLSEQFF

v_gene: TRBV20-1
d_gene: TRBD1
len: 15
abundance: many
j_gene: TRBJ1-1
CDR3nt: TGCAGTGCTAGTCCCGGGACAGGAAGGTACACTGAAGCTTTCTTT
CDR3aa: CSASPGTGRYTEAFF

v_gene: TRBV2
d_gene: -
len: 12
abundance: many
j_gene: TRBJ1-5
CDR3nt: TGTGCCAGCAGTGGGGAGGGCCAGCCCCAGCATTTT
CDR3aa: CASSGEGQPQHF

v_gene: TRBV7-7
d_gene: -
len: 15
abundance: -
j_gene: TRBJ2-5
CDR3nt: TGTGCTAGCAGCTTAAGCGTGTCACCGGGGGAGACCCAGTACTTC
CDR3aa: CASSLSVSPGETQYF

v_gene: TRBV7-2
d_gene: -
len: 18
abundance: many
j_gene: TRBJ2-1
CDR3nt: TGTGCCAGCAGCTTAGACCTTCCCGGGACCTCCTTCAACAATGAGCAGTTCTTC
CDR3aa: CASSLDLPGTSFNNEQFF

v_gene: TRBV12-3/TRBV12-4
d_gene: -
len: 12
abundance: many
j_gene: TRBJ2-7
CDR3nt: TGTGCCAGCAGTTTAGTCGTCCACGAGCAGTACTTC
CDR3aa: CASSLVVHEQYF

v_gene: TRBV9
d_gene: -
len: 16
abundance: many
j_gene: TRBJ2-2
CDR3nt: TGTGCCAGCAACTCCTATGGGGCGGAGAACACCGGGGAGCTGTTTTTT
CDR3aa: CASNSYGAENTGELFF

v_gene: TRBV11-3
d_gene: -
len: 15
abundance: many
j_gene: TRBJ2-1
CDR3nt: TGTGCCAGCAGCTTAGCCGGAGGCGGGTACAATGAGCAGTTCTTC
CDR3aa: CASSLAGGGYNEQFF

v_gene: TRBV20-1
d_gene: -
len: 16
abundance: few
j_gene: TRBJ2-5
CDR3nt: TGCAGTGCTAGCAGTCCTATTCCGGGGGCAGAGGAGACCCAGTACTTC
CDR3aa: CSASSPIPGAEETQYF

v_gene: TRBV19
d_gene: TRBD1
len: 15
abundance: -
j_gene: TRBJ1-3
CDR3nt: TGTGCCAGTAGGCTGACAGGGAACTCTGGAAACACCATATATTTT
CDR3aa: CASRLTGNSGNTIYF

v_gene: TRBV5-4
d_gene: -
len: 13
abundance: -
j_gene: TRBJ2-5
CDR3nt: TGTGCCAGCACTCCTACCCCTCAAGAGACCCAGTACTTC
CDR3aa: CASTPTPQETQYF

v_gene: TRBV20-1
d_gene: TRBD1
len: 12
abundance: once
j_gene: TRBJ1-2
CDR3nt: TGCAGTGCTAGGCAGGGGGTCGATGGCTACACCTTC
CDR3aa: CSARQGVDGYTF

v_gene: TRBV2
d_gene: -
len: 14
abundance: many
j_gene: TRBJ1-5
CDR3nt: TGTGCCAGCAGTCCCGATCCAGGGAATCAGCCCCAGCATTTT
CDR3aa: CASSPDPGNQPQHF